This is a list of T cell receptor beta chains from one sample in a study of blood T cell repertoires in COVID-19. The assay was immunoSEQ multiplex PCR, and TCRdb's table has in-frame clones only and misses some. The sample shows 150,000 to 200,000 clones, under 85% of them seen only once. Sequenced sample: peripheral blood. The receptors derive from a woman aged 70-85 years with COVID-19, enrolled during active disease. The CDR3 runs from the conserved cysteine through the conserved F or W. Fields, in order: V gene, D gene, J gene, clone size, CDR3 protein, CDR3 DNA. A D gene is named only where the DNA matches it firmly. Clone sizes are given selectively: once, few, many, or a class where the clone is expanded.

TRBV6-5	TRBD1	TRBJ1-1	.	CASSHTQGRNTEAFF	TGTGCCAGCAGCCACACACAGGGGAGGAACACTGAAGCTTTCTTT
TRBV30	TRBD1	TRBJ2-7	.	CAWSKRQGPTYEQYF	TGTGCCTGGAGTAAAAGACAGGGGCCCACCTACGAGCAGTACTTC
TRBV28	TRBD1	TRBJ1-2	.	CASSSLTGVEGYTF	TGTGCCAGCAGTTCTCTTACAGGGGTGGAAGGCTACACCTTC
TRBV5-1	TRBD1	TRBJ1-2	.	CASSFTTGPYGYTF	TGCGCCAGCAGCTTTACGACAGGGCCCTATGGCTACACCTTC
TRBV11-2	.	TRBJ2-1	.	CASIQQVSSYNEQFF	TGTGCCAGCATACAACAGGTTAGCTCCTACAATGAGCAGTTCTTC
TRBV5-4	TRBD1	TRBJ2-7	.	CASSPDRAAYEQYF	TGTGCCAGCAGCCCCGACAGGGCGGCCTACGAGCAGTACTTC
TRBV9	.	TRBJ2-3	.	CASSVEGGTDTQYF	TGTGCCAGCAGCGTAGAGGGGGGCACAGATACGCAGTATTTT
TRBV3-1/TRBV3-2	.	TRBJ2-2	.	CASSQGKRTGELFF	TGTGCCAGCAGCCAAGGGAAGCGCACCGGGGAGCTGTTTTTT
TRBV28	TRBD1	TRBJ1-2	.	CASCIGTGPFGYTF	TGTGCCAGCTGCATCGGGACAGGGCCTTTTGGCTACACCTTC
TRBV6-2/TRBV6-3	.	TRBJ1-2	once	CASSSDRGIHGYTF	TGTGCCAGCAGCTCGGACAGAGGAATCCATGGCTACACCTTC